The 17 T cell receptor beta chains given below trace back to one sample, sequenced in a study of T cell repertoires in cytomegalovirus infection. TCRdb independently ran MiXCR on the reads; one entry per CDR3 protein. Here the sample spans roughly 630,000 distinct CDR3 sequences, 24% being singletons. Sequenced sample: CD8+ T cells from PBMCs. The receptors originated from a human donor in good health (CMV status not recorded). Some clones in this sample may be carry-over from other donors' samples.

V usage is TRBV29-1 and J usage is TRBJ2-3; TRBD1 aligns across 10 bases. V gave up 1 base and J gave up 4 bases; unmatched junction bases: 17. Germline CDR1 reads SQVTM; CDR2 reads ANQGSEA. This CDR3 is 19 amino acids long. CDR3 loop: CSVEGGFGIRDRGSDTQYF. The CDR3 DNA sequence: TGCAGCGTTGAAGGCGGTTTCGGTATCCGGGACAGGGGTTCAGATACGCAGTATTTT.

A few counts support this clonotype. The chain links TRBV10-3 to TRBJ2-1; D perhaps matches TRBD2 (6 bases). The ends were cut back, 5 bases at V and 5 bases at J, with 13 bases in the middle. The length of the CDR3 is 14 residues. CDR1 ENHRY and CDR2 SYGVKD come from the germline V gene. For the CDR3, the DNA is TGTGCCATCAGTAGTATACTAGCAGACAATGAGCAGTTCTTC. It is translated as CAISSILADNEQFF.

V usage is TRBV14 and J usage is TRBJ2-7, with TRBD1 identical over 8 bases. The CDR3 runs 15 residues. Germline assignment: CDR1 SGHDN and CDR2 FVKESK. The CDR3 nucleotides read TGTGCCAGCCGCCAAGGGGCAGGGGGCGAATACGAGCAGTACGTC. Its translation: CASRQGAGGEYEQYV.

This rearrangement joins TRBV12-3 or TRBV12-4 to TRBJ1-1; 7 bases line up with TRBD1. V shed 5 bases, J shed 5 bases, and the junction held 8 bases outside the gene matches. The CDR3 contains 14 residues. The CDR3, as DNA: TGTGCCAGCAGTCTGAGGGACAGCGCGACTGAAGCTTTCTTT. Amino acids: CASSLRDSATEAFF.

The genes are TRBV11-2 and TRBJ2-3, with D hard to call. The CDR3 totals 11 residues. Germline assignment: CDR1 SGHAT and CDR2 FQNNGV. V lost 0 bases, J lost 10 bases, and 5 bases lay in between. CDR3 protein: CASSLERAQYF. CDR3 nucleotides: TGTGCCAGCAGCTTAGAAAGAGCGCAGTATTTT.

This clonotype has a count of ten or more. One end of the junction is discordant with germline, which a read error may explain. This chain uses TRBV5-1 with TRBJ2-1, with unresolved D. Germline V gene sequence: CDR1 SGHRS, CDR2 YFSETQ. This CDR3 contains 12 residues. The CDR3 region has the DNA TGTGCCAGCAGTCGGAGCTACAATGAGCAGTTCTTC. Its translation: CASSRSYNEQFF.

Of note for this clonotype: Its ends do not fully match the called genes, so a read error is possible. The chain is built from TRBV20-1 and TRBJ2-1; 7 bases fit TRBD1. The CDR3 loop spans 14 amino acids. Germline assignment: CDR1 DFQATT and CDR2 SNEGSKA (reference sequence). Written as DNA, the CDR3 is TGCAGTGCTACTCGACAGGGTATCGGCAATCAGCAGTTCTTC. Its translation is CSATRQGIGNQQFF.

This clonotype was seen many times. V usage is TRBV7-6 and J usage is TRBJ1-1; no clear D gene. V shed 3 bases and J shed 0 bases, with 14 bases lying between them. This CDR3 spans 16 amino acids. Germline CDR1 reads SGHVS; CDR2 reads FNYEAQ. CDR3 loop: CASSFLVARMNTEAFF. The CDR3 DNA follows: TGTGCCAGCAGCTTTCTCGTGGCGAGAATGAACACTGAAGCTTTCTTT.

This clonotype has just a few counts. V usage is TRBV5-1 and J usage is TRBJ2-1; 8 positions agree with TRBD1. This CDR3 comprises 15 residues. Looked up from germline, CDR1 is SGHRS and CDR2 is YFSETQ. V shed 2 bases and J 3 bases; nucleotides not matched to a gene: 4. CDR3 sequence reads: CASSLRTGIYNEQFF. CDR3 nucleotide sequence: TGCGCCAGCAGCTTACGGACAGGGATCTACAATGAGCAGTTCTTC.

Regarding this clonotype: One end of the junction varies from germline; a read error may be responsible. This chain links TRBV7-9 with TRBJ1-1, with D perhaps TRBD1 (5 bases). CDR3 length: 15 residues. Germline V CDR1 and CDR2: SEHNR, FQNEAQ (reference sequence). CDR3 protein: CVSSLREGKNTEAFF. The CDR3 bases are TGTGTCAGCAGCCTCCGAGAGGGGAAGAACACTGAAGCTTTCTTT.

The CDR3 nucleotides read TGTGCCAGCAGCTGGGGGGGGGGGGAAGAGACCCAGTACTTC. This encodes CASSWGGGEETQYF. This sequence joins TRBV7-2 and TRBJ2-5, with 7 positions matching TRBD2. Germline V CDR1 and CDR2: SGHTA, FQGNSA. The CDR3 sequence is 14 residues long. The ends lost 4 bases at V and 3 bases at J; junction bases unmatched: 5.

Only a few counts were recorded for this clonotype. The chain couples TRBV14 to TRBJ1-2; possible D gene TRBD1, 5 bases. This CDR3 contains 14 residues. Germline loops: CDR1 SGHDN, CDR2 FVKESK. V lost 0 bases and J 6 bases, leaving 11 bases between the germline ends. For the CDR3, the DNA is TGTGCCAGCAGCCAAGATTGGGGGAAGAATGGCTACACCTTC. This translates into CASSQDWGKNGYTF.

The chain is built from TRBV10-3 and TRBJ2-1; 13 positions match TRBD2. Germline V lookup: CDR1 ENHRY, CDR2 SYGVKD. J gave up 5 bases and V 2 bases, and 9 bases lay outside the gene matches. The CDR3 sequence is 18 residues long. The CDR3 reads CAISELPRTSGGDNEQFF. CDR3 DNA: TGTGCCATCAGTGAGCTCCCACGGACTAGCGGGGGAGACAATGAGCAGTTCTTC.

The chain couples TRBV7-2 to TRBJ2-5; D gene uncertain. Looked up from germline, CDR1 is SGHTA and CDR2 is FQGNSA. The CDR3 loop spans 14 amino acids. Trimming shortened V by 1 base and J by 5 bases, and 11 bases separated the two germline ends. CDR3 sequence (DNA): TGTGCCAGCAGCTTAGAGGTGGACGGGGAGACCCAGTACTTC. This gives the protein CASSLEVDGETQYF. The whole variable domain, remainder taken from reference TRBV7-2 and TRBJ2-5, is GAGVSQSPSNKVTEKGKDVELRCDPISGHTALYWYRQSLGQGLEFLIYFQGNSAPDKSGLPSDRFSAERTGGSVSTLTIQRTQQEDSAVYLCASSLEVDGETQYFGPGTRLLVL.

The genes are TRBV6-2 or TRBV6-3 and TRBJ1-1; tentatively, D is TRBD1 (6 bases). The ends were cut back, 6 bases at V and 3 bases at J, with 14 bases in the middle. Germline V gene data show CDR1 as MNHEY and CDR2 as SVGEGT. The CDR3 has 14 amino acids. The CDR3 reads CASRNRERYTEAFF. CDR3 sequence (DNA): TGTGCCAGCAGAAACAGGGAAAGGTACACTGAAGCTTTCTTT.

This sequence joins TRBV2 and TRBJ1-6; TRBD1 might be the D (5 bases). Deletions cut 6 bases from V and 0 bases from J, with 12 bases between. The CDR3 has 16 amino acids. Germline V gene lookup returns CDR1 SNHLY and CDR2 FYNNEI. The CDR3 sequence: CASRERGVSYNSPLHF. The CDR3 DNA follows: TGTGCCAGCAGAGAGAGAGGGGTCTCCTATAATTCACCCCTCCACTTT.

The gene calls are TRBV5-6 and TRBJ2-1; possible D gene TRBD1, 5 bases. Germline V CDR1 and CDR2: SGHDT, YYEEEE. Between the trimmed V and J ends, which lost 0 bases and 3 bases, there was a span of 10 bases. CDR3 length: 15 amino acids. CDR3 in DNA: TGTGCCAGCAGCTTGGGACAGACTTTCTACAATGAGCAGTTCTTC. Protein: CASSLGQTFYNEQFF.